This paragraph reports one T cell receptor beta chain. Its antigen is undetermined. Naive CD8 cells comprised CD45RO-negative, CCR7-positively selected cells, excluding terminally differentiated effector memory CD45RA+ cells. Some clones are missing from TCRdb's copy, which holds only in-frame ones; the method was immunoSEQ multiplex PCR. This sample has around 1.9 million clones, with just over 90% found just once. The sample originates from a study of shared clonotypes between healthy human individuals. V shed 4 bases and J shed 3 bases, with 12 bases lying between them. Per germline, CDR1 MDHEN and CDR2 SYDVKM. The CDR3 totals 14 residues. The study, taken as a whole, reports: Generally, estimated richness proved larger in naive subsets than it did in memory subsets.

The V call is TRBV28, the J call TRBJ1-2; no firm D call. Sequenced material: naive CD8+ T cells from PBMCs. The source is a man aged 18 to 30 in good health. Some clones in this sample may be carry-over from other donors' samples. CDR3 DNA sequence: TGTGCCAGCAGTTCCCACAGTCCCTACTATGGCTACACCTTC. This encodes CASSSHSPYYGYTF.